This TCR beta chain came from a study of CD8 T cells in Susac syndrome. Points from the study as a whole: Acknowledgment was made by the study that its TCR sequencing and HLA analysis involved a relatively small number of individuals.

With 2 bases removed from V and 1 base from J, the gap between germline ends came to 20 bases. There are 18 residues in the CDR3. Germline V gene sequence: CDR1 SGHNT, CDR2 YYREEE (reference sequence). Random hexamers primed reverse transcription of about 0.5 to 1 ug RNA. The immunoSEQ assay covered 54 Vbeta and 13 Jbeta segments for CDR3. TCRdb re-analysed the immunoSEQ multiplex PCR reads in MiXCR, keeping a single row per CDR3 protein. The sample carries about 200,000 distinct CDR3 sequences, 85% to 95% recorded once. The authors sequenced TCR beta from blood CD8+ and CD4+ T cells. Isolation of CD8+ and CD4+ T cells was performed negatively, whereas enrichment of TEMRA cells was done by FACS. As for this clonotype: Its antigen is as yet unknown.

This sequence joins TRBV5-4 and TRBJ2-3, with D perhaps matching TRBD1 (6 bases). Sample: CD4+ T cells from PBMCs. The sequence was collected from a human donor in good health. This chain's CDR3 is CASSFPRLGGAGTDTQYF. The CDR3 DNA is TGTGCCAGCAGCTTCCCCCGCCTAGGGGGAGCCGGCACAGATACGCAGTATTTT.